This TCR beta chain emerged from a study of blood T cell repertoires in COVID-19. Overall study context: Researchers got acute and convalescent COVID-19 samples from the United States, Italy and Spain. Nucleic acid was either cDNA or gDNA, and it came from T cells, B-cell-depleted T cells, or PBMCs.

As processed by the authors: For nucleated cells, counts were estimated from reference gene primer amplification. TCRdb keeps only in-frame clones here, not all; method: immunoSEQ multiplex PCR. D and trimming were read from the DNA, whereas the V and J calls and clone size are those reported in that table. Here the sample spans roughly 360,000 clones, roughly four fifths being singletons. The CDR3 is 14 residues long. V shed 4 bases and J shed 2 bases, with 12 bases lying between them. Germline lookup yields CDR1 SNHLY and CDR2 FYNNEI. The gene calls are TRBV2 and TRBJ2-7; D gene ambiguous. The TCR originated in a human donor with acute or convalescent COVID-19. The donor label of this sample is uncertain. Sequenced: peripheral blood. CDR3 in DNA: TGTGCCAGCAGTGTAGGTAGCCCTACCTACGAGCAGTACTTC. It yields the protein CASSVGSPTYEQYF. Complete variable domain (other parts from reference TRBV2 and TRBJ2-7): EPEVTQTPSHQVTQMGQEVILRCVPISNHLYFYWYRQILGQKVEFLVSFYNNEISEKSEIFDDQFSVERPDGSNFTLKIRSTKLEDSAMYFCASSVGSPTYEQYFGPGTRLTVT.